This T cell receptor (beta chain) was identified in a study of beta chain features in type 1 diabetes. Findings and limits, study-wide: In type 1 diabetes patients, VDJ junctions had fewer insertions; deletions at these junctions were more frequent.

As regards this clone: Its matching antigen is unknown.

Expressed TCRB transcripts got sequenced, as all isolated RNA was reverse transcribed. The repertoire was sequenced with immunoSEQ multiplex PCR; TCRdb's copy has only in-frame clones and lacks some. The sample includes some 410,000 clones, 10% to 12% of them seen just once. Sequencing used naive CD4+ T cells from blood. This receptor was identified in a woman aged 18-29 years in good health.

In DNA, the CDR3 is TGCAGTGCTCTCCGACAGGCCGAGCAGTACTTC. This translates into CSALRQAEQYF. The V and J genes are TRBV20-1 and TRBJ2-7; possible D gene TRBD1, 6 bases. Germline-derived CDR1 and CDR2 are DFQATT and SNEGSKA (reference sequence). Trimming removed 5 bases from V and 6 bases from J, with 11 bases in between. This CDR3 has 11 residues.